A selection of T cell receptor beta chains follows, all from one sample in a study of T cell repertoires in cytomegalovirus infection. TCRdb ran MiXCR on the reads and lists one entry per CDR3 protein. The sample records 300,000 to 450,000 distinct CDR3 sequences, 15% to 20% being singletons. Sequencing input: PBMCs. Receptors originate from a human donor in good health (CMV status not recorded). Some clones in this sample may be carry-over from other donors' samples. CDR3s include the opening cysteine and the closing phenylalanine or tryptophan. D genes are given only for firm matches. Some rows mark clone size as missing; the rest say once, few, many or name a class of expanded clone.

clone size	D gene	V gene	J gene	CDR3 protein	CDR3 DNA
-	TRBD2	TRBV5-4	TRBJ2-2	CASSLLAGGGTGELFF	TGTGCCAGCAGCTTATTAGCGGGGGGAGGCACCGGGGAGCTGTTTTTT
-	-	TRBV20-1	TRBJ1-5	CSASRYSNQPQHF	TGCAGTGCTAGCAGGTATAGCAATCAGCCCCAGCATTTT
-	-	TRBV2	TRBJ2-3	CASSELPGDTQYF	TGTGCCAGCAGTGAACTCCCAGGGGATACGCAGTATTTT
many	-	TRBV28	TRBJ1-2	CASLPRDFQPGYGYTF	TGTGCCAGCCTACCCCGGGACTTTCAACCTGGGTATGGCTACACCTTC
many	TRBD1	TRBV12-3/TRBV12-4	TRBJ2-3	CASRQGTGEESGQYF	TGTGCCAGCAGACAAGGGACAGGGGAAGAATCAGGGCAGTATTTT
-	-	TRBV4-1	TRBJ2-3	CASSQEGRGVDTQYF	TGCGCCAGCAGCCAAGAGGGCAGGGGGGTAGATACGCAGTATTTT
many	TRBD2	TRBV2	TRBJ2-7	CASSEVWGGEQYF	TGTGCCAGCAGTGAAGTTTGGGGGGGCGAGCAGTACTTC
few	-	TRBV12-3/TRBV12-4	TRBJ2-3	CASRRFDTQYF	TGTGCCAGCAGACGGTTCGATACGCAGTATTTT
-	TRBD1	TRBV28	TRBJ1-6	CASSAFGQGHNSPLHF	TGTGCCAGCAGTGCCTTTGGACAGGGACATAATTCACCCCTCCACTTT
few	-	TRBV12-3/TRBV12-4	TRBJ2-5	CASSYYSEQETQYF	TGTGCCAGCAGTTATTACAGCGAACAAGAGACCCAGTACTTC
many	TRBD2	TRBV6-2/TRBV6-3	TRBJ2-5	CASRAAGGHKTQYF	TGTGCCAGCCGGGCGGCGGGGGGGCACAAGACCCAGTACTTC
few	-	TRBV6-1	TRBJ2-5	CASSDREFVWGHRRETQYF	TGTGCCAGCAGTGACCGGGAGTTCGTCTGGGGTCATCGAAGAGAGACCCAGTACTTC
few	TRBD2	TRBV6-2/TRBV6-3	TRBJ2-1	CASSPAGGSNEQFF	TGTGCCAGCAGTCCAGCGGGAGGGTCCAATGAGCAGTTCTTC
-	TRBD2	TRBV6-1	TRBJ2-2	CASTYWLAGRLGELFF	TGTGCCAGCACCTACTGGCTAGCGGGAAGGTTAGGGGAGCTGTTTTTT
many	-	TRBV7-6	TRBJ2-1	CASSLTGQPYNEQFF	TGTGCCAGCAGCTTAACCGGACAGCCCTATAATGAGCAGTTCTTC
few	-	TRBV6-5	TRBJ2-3	CASSYSSRRTDTQYF	TGTGCCAGCAGTTACTCTAGCCGGCGCACAGATACGCAGTATTTT
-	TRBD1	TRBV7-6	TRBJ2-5	CASTTEGQGARETQYF	TGTGCCAGCACCACTGAGGGACAGGGGGCACGAGAGACCCAGTACTTC
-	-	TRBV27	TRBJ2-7	CASQPRVSSYEQYF	TGTGCCAGCCAACCCAGGGTCAGCTCCTACGAGCAGTACTTC
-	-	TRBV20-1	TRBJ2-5	CSANDVETQYF	TGCAGTGCTAATGATGTTGAGACCCAGTACTTC
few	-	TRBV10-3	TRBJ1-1	CAISPGTQEAFF	TGTGCCATCAGCCCCGGGACCCAAGAAGCTTTCTTT
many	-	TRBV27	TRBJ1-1	CASSLGWGGRDTEAFF	TGTGCCAGCAGTTTGGGGTGGGGAGGACGGGACACTGAAGCTTTCTTT
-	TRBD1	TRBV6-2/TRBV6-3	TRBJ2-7	CASSYARTGGSDEQYF	TGTGCCAGCAGTTACGCTAGGACAGGGGGCAGCGACGAGCAGTACTTC
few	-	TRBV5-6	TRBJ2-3	CASSLWGTQYF	TGTGCCAGCAGCTTGTGGGGTACGCAGTATTTT
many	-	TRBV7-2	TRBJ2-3	CASSHSSGGVTDTQYF	TGTGCCAGCAGCCATAGCTCAGGGGGGGTCACAGATACGCAGTATTTT
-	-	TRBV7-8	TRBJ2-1	CASSSEREEQFF	TGTGCCAGCAGCTCAGAGAGGGAGGAGCAGTTCTTC
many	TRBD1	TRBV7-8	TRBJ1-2	CASSPYARTGGTGYTF	TGTGCCAGCAGCCCTTACGCCCGGACAGGGGGGACTGGCTACACCTTC
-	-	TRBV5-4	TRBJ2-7	CASSLGRGGQGFHGPAEQYF	TGTGCCAGCAGCTTGGGGCGGGGGGGACAGGGTTTCCATGGTCCGGCCGAGCAGTACTTC
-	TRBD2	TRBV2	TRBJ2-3	CASSVRLAGGDTQYF	TGTGCCAGCAGTGTAAGACTAGCGGGGGGAGATACGCAGTATTTT
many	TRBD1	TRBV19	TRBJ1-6	CASSTGTGSNSPLHF	TGTGCCAGTAGTACCGGGACAGGAAGTAATTCACCCCTCCACTTT
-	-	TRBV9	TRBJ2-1	CASSVGPGSYDNEQFF	TGTGCCAGCAGCGTAGGTCCCGGGAGTTACGACAATGAGCAGTTCTTC
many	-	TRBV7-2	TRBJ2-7	CASSLDRSSYEQYF	TGTGCCAGCAGCCTCGACAGGAGCTCCTACGAGCAGTACTTC
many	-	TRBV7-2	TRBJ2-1	CASSFSRAGGNEQFF	TGTGCCAGCAGCTTTTCACGGGCAGGAGGCAATGAGCAGTTCTTC
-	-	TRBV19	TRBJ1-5	CASSIGQTFNQPQHF	TGTGCCAGTAGTATCGGACAGACCTTTAATCAGCCCCAGCATTTT
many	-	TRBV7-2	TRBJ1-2	CASSWGPSTHGYTF	TGTGCCAGCAGCTGGGGACCGAGCACCCATGGCTACACCTTC
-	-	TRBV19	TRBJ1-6	CATRRAYNSPLHF	TGTGCCACCCGGAGAGCCTATAATTCACCCCTCCACTTT
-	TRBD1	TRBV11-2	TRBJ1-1	CASSLRTGQGFTEAFF	TGTGCCAGCAGCCTACGGACGGGACAGGGGTTCACTGAAGCTTTCTTT
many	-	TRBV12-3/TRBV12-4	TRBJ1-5	CASSFQGNQPQHF	TGTGCCAGCAGCTTCCAGGGCAATCAGCCCCAGCATTTT
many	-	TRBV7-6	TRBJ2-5	CASSLASGLTIETQYF	TGTGCCAGCAGCTTAGCGTCAGGACTAACAATTGAGACCCAGTACTTC
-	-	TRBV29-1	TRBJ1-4	CSVEEGGGDEKLFF	TGCAGCGTTGAAGAAGGAGGGGGTGATGAAAAACTGTTTTTT
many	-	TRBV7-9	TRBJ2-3	CASSLGHVGDTQYF	TGTGCCAGCAGCCTAGGCCATGTTGGGGATACGCAGTATTTT
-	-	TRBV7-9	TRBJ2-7	CASSLRRHPYEQYF	TGTGCCAGCAGTTTAAGGCGACACCCCTACGAGCAGTACTTC
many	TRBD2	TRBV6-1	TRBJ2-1	CASSEGYGGGSYNEQFF	TGTGCCAGCAGTGAAGGGTACGGCGGGGGCTCCTACAATGAGCAGTTCTTC
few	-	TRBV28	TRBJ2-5	CASSQTNLGGRETQYF	TGTGCCAGCAGCCAAACAAATCTCGGGGGTAGGGAGACCCAGTACTTC
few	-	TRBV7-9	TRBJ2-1	CASSRSRRNEQFF	TGTGCCAGCAGCCGATCCCGGAGGAATGAGCAGTTCTTC
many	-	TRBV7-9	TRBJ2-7	CASSPGGTSYEQYF	TGTGCCAGCAGCCCCGGGGGTACGTCCTACGAGCAGTACTTC
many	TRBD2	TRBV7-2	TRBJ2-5	CASSLGLAGGIQETQYF	TGTGCCAGCAGCTTAGGACTAGCGGGAGGGATACAAGAGACCCAGTACTTC
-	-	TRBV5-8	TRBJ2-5	CASSLEVAGMETQYF	TGTGCCAGCAGCTTGGAGGTGGCAGGGATGGAGACCCAGTACTTC
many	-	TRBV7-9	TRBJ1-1	CASSPYPDRTTEAFF	TGTGCCAGCAGCCCCTACCCGGATCGAACCACTGAAGCTTTCTTT
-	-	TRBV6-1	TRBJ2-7	CASSDGTGFYEQYF	TGTGCCAGCAGTGACGGGACGGGATTCTACGAGCAGTACTTC
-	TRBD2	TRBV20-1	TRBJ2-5	CSASGAGGTQYF	TGCAGTGCTAGCGGTGCGGGAGGGACCCAGTACTTC
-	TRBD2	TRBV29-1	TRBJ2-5	CSVAASGSLETQYF	TGCAGTGTTGCTGCTAGCGGGAGTCTTGAGACCCAGTACTTC
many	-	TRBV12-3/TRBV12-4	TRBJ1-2	CASSIFGPTNYGYTF	TGTGCCAGCAGTATCTTTGGGCCGACTAACTATGGCTACACCTTC
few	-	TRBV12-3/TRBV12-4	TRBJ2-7	CASSPIAHEQYF	TGTGCCAGCAGTCCGATTGCCCACGAGCAGTACTTC
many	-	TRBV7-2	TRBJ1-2	CASRNRGTDGYTF	TGTGCCAGCAGGAATAGGGGGACGGATGGCTACACCTTC
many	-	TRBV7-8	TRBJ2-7	CASSLAGSGFGYF	TGTGCCAGCAGCTTAGCCGGATCAGGGTTCGGGTACTTC